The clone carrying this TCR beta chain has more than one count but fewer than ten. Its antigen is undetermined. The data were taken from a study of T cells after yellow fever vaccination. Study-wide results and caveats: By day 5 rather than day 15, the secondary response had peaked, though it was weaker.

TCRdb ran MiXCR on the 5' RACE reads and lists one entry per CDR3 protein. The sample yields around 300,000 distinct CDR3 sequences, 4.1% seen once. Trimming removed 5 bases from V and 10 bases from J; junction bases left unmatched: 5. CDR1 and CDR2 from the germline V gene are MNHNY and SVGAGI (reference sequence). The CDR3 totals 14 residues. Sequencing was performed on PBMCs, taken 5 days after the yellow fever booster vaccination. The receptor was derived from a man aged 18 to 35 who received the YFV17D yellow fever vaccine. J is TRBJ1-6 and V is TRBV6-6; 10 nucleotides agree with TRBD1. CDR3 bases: TGTGCCAGCAGTACCGGACAGGGGGTCTCACCCCTCCACTTT. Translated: CASSTGQGVSPLHF.